The 22 T cell receptor beta chains reported below all come from one sample, sequenced in a study of early T cells in non-severe SARS-CoV-2 infection. TCRdb ran MiXCR on the 5' RACE reads and lists one entry per CDR3 protein. Of roughly 54,000 distinct CDR3 sequences listed, around 5.6% are singletons. Sequences were obtained from whole blood. These receptors originate from an adult who was a healthcare worker with PCR-confirmed SARS-CoV-2 infection or an uninfected control (not recorded which).

This clonotype was observed at least ten times. In nucleotides, the CDR3 is TGCAGTGCTAGCCCCCCAGCCCCAGGCTCCGCAAATCAGCCCCAGCATTTT. It yields the protein CSASPPAPGSANQPQHF. The chain carries TRBV20-1 and TRBJ1-5; D is uncertain. The CDR3 runs to 17 residues. Germline CDR1 is DFQATT and CDR2 is SNEGSKA (reference sequence). V was cut by 3 bases and J by 4 bases, with 22 bases left in between.

This clonotype was recorded at least ten times. CDR3 sequence: CSASSAEGVYNEQFF. CDR3 nucleotides: TGCAGTGCTAGCTCCGCGGAGGGGGTCTACAATGAGCAGTTCTTC. The chain couples TRBV20-1 to TRBJ2-1; D possibly matches TRBD1 or TRBD2 (6 bases each). This CDR3 region has 15 residues. Germline CDR1 DFQATT, CDR2 SNEGSKA (reference sequence). Trimming cost V 3 bases and J 3 bases, with 15 bases left between them.

This clonotype was recorded at least ten times. This rearrangement joins TRBV12-3 or TRBV12-4 to TRBJ2-1, with 8 bases aligning to TRBD1. The length of the CDR3 is 15 residues. Unmatched junction bases numbered 9, after V lost 7 bases and J lost 4 bases. The CDR3 loop is CASNRGTVRYNEQFF. Written as DNA, the CDR3 is TGTGCCAGCAACAGGGGGACAGTTCGATACAATGAGCAGTTCTTC.

This clonotype was seen a few times. The chain combines TRBV5-5 with TRBJ1-1; D is ambiguous. The V gene lost 4 bases and the J gene lost 4 bases, with 17 bases spanning the gap. CDR1 is SGHKS and CDR2 is YYEKEE in the germline V gene (reference sequence). The CDR3 has 15 amino acids. The CDR3 sequence: CASSHEAVIPTEAFF. The CDR3 nucleotides read TGTGCCAGCAGCCACGAGGCAGTCATACCCACTGAAGCTTTCTTT.

The V and J genes are TRBV9 and TRBJ1-1; D is unclear. The CDR3 spans 13 residues. V lost 4 bases, J lost 5 bases, and 12 bases lay in between. CDR1 and CDR2 from the germline V gene are SGDLS and YYNGEE. The CDR3 protein is CASSLQPGTEAFF. The CDR3, as DNA: TGTGCCAGCAGCCTCCAACCGGGGACTGAAGCTTTCTTT.

This clonotype was recorded many times. This chain links TRBV19 with TRBJ1-2; 9 bases map to TRBD1. The CDR3 spans 14 residues. CDR1 and CDR2 (germline): LNHDA, SQIVND (reference sequence). The ends lost 6 bases at V and 4 bases at J; junction bases unmatched: 6. CDR3 residues: CASRIQGAGYGYTF. The CDR3 coding sequence is TGTGCCAGTAGAATACAGGGGGCCGGCTATGGCTACACCTTC.

Ten or more counts support this clonotype. The V call is TRBV18, the J call TRBJ2-7; D call uncertain. Germline V lookup: CDR1 KGHSH, CDR2 LQKENI. V was shortened by 0 bases and J by 2 bases, with 8 bases between the two germline ends. The CDR3 sequence is 14 residues long. This CDR3 is CASSPPSGAYEQYF. The CDR3 bases are TGTGCCAGCTCACCACCTTCTGGGGCCTACGAGCAGTACTTC.

This clonotype was picked up many times. The chain is built from TRBV7-3 and TRBJ2-7; D possibly matches TRBD1 or TRBD2 (5 bases each). Germline V gene lookup returns CDR1 SGHTA and CDR2 FQGTGA. The germline V and J ends were trimmed by 0 bases and 6 bases, with 9 bases remaining between them. The CDR3 contains 13 residues. For the CDR3, the DNA is TGTGCCAGCAGCTTAACGAGTGGGGGCGAGCAGTACTTC. Residues: CASSLTSGGEQYF.

The chain combines TRBV11-1 with TRBJ1-2, with TRBD1 identical over 7 bases. This CDR3 has 13 residues. V shed 4 bases, J shed 6 bases, and the junction held 5 bases outside the gene matches. Germline V lookup: CDR1 SGHAT, CDR2 FQDESV (reference sequence). The CDR3 loop is CASSSDRENGYTF. For the CDR3, the DNA is TGTGCCAGCAGCTCCGACAGGGAAAATGGCTACACCTTC.

The chain recombines TRBV30 with TRBJ2-3; TRBD1 might be the D (6 bases). From germline, CDR1 is GTSNPN and CDR2 SVGIG (reference sequence). The germline V and J ends were trimmed by 0 bases and 1 base, with 11 bases remaining between them. CDR3 length equals 15 residues. CDR3 DNA: TGTGCCTGGAGTGTACAGACAGGTCGCACAGATACGCAGTATTTT. Protein product: CAWSVQTGRTDTQYF.

This clonotype was detected only a few times. This chain links TRBV5-1 with TRBJ2-4; a weak D match, TRBD2 (5 bases). The CDR3 is 15 residues long. V was trimmed by 0 bases and J by 0 bases, leaving 7 bases between them. Germline V gives CDR1 SGHRS, CDR2 YFSETQ. CDR3 protein: CASSLGRLAKNIQYF. The CDR3 DNA reads TGCGCCAGCAGCTTGGGGAGGCTAGCCAAAAACATTCAGTACTTC.

This clonotype was picked up a small number of times. This rearrangement joins TRBV30 to TRBJ2-2; the D gene is possibly TRBD2 (6 bases). The CDR3 spans 15 residues. Germline V lookup: CDR1 GTSNPN, CDR2 SVGIG (reference sequence). V was clipped by 0 bases and J by 5 bases, with 13 bases between them. The CDR3, as DNA: TGTGCCTGGAGTGTACGGGGGATCAGGACCGGGGAGCTGTTTTTT. Its protein product is CAWSVRGIRTGELFF.

The rearrangement uses TRBV12-3 or TRBV12-4 and TRBJ1-1, with D possibly TRBD1 on 6 matching bases. CDR3 size: 13 residues. Trimming removed 4 bases at V and 2 bases at J, with 8 bases between. The CDR3 here is CASSSRGNTEAFF. The CDR3 DNA reads TGTGCCAGCAGTTCCAGGGGAAACACTGAAGCTTTCTTT.

This clonotype has more than one count but fewer than ten. The chain has TRBV29-1 and TRBJ2-3; 7 bases match TRBD1. Germline trimming cut 7 bases from V and 0 bases from J; bases unmatched to any gene: 7. The CDR3 is 14 residues long. CDR1 is SQVTM, CDR2 ANQGSEA, per germline. The CDR3 nucleotides are TGCAGCGGGGACCAGGGGGTTAGCACAGATACGCAGTATTTT. This codes for CSGDQGVSTDTQYF.

The V gene is TRBV27, the J gene TRBJ2-1, with D possibly matching TRBD2 (5 bases). The CDR3 covers 15 residues. Between the trimmed V and J ends, which lost 2 bases and 2 bases, there was a span of 10 bases. Germline CDR1 is MNHEY and CDR2 is SMNVEV (reference sequence). The CDR3 DNA reads TGTGCCAGCAGTTTAAAAAGCGGTACCTACAATGAGCAGTTCTTC. Translating it yields CASSLKSGTYNEQFF.

This clonotype was counted at least ten times. V is TRBV7-3 and J is TRBJ1-1; D remains ambiguous. Germline V gene data show CDR1 as SGHTA and CDR2 as FQGTGA. This CDR3 region has 14 residues. V lost 0 bases to trimming and J lost 2 bases, with 7 bases between them. The CDR3 reads CASSLTADNTEAFF. CDR3 in DNA: TGTGCCAGCAGCTTAACGGCTGACAACACTGAAGCTTTCTTT.

Regarding this clonotype: A much bigger clone sits one base away, suggesting this may be a read error. The CDR3 reads CACSYPKRLAGGTTGELFF. In DNA, the CDR3 is TGTGCCTGCAGTTACCCAAAGCGGCTAGCGGGAGGCACCACCGGGGAGCTGTTTTTT. This chain connects TRBV6-2 or TRBV6-3 to TRBJ2-2, with TRBD2 matching 11 bases. CDR3 size: 19 residues. Germline-derived CDR1 and CDR2 are MNHEY and SVGEGT.

This rearrangement joins TRBV4-3 to TRBJ2-2; TRBD1 aligns across 8 bases. The CDR3 totals 15 residues. V dropped 2 bases and J dropped 7; count of bases not matched to a gene: 6. Germline CDR1 LGHNA, CDR2 YSLEER. CDR3 amino acids: CASSQRTGSGGELFF. The CDR3 DNA is TGCGCCAGCAGCCAACGGACAGGGTCCGGCGGGGAGCTGTTTTTT.

This clonotype occurred many times. The genes are TRBV12-3 or TRBV12-4 and TRBJ1-2; TRBD1 matches 7 bases. The V gene end was trimmed by 10 bases and the J gene end by 2 bases; junction bases not matched to a gene: 4. The CDR3 sequence is 12 residues long. CDR3 protein: CATEQGNYGYTF. The CDR3 bases are TGTGCCACCGAACAGGGGAACTATGGCTACACCTTC.

This clonotype was found many times. One end of the junction varies from germline; a read error may be responsible. The chain links TRBV7-7 to TRBJ2-5; D uncertain. This CDR3 is 14 amino acids long. Germline V lookup: CDR1 SSHAT, CDR2 FNYEAQ (reference sequence). CDR3 in DNA: TGTGCTAGCAGCTTACGATACCCCCAAGAGACCCAGTACTTC. Translating gives CASSLRYPQETQYF.

The chain carries TRBV6-2 or TRBV6-3 and TRBJ1-2, with 8 bases fitting TRBD1. The CDR3 contains 15 residues. V lost 5 bases and J lost 4; bases outside the gene matches: 9. In germline, CDR1 is MNHEY, CDR2 SVGEGT. The CDR3 sequence: CASSPPGTGPYGYTF. CDR3 sequence (DNA): TGTGCCAGCAGTCCCCCCGGGACAGGCCCCTATGGCTACACCTTC.

This clonotype came up many times. This chain joins TRBV20-1 and TRBJ2-7; weak D call: TRBD1 (6 bases). CDR1 is DFQATT, CDR2 SNEGSKA, per germline (reference sequence). This CDR3 is built from 13 residues. Trimming removed 6 bases at V and 5 bases at J, with 17 bases between. The CDR3 protein is CSAAPQGRNEQYF. The DNA of the CDR3 is TGCAGTGCCGCCCCACAGGGCAGGAACGAGCAGTACTTC.